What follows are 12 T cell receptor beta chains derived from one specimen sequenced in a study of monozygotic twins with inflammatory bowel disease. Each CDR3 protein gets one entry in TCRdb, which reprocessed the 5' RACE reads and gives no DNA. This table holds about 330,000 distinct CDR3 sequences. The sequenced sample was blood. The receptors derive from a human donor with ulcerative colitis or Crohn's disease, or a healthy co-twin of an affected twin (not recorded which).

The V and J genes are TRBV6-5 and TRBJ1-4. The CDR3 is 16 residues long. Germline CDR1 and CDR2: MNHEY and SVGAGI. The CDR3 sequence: CASSYSAGLLGEKLFF.

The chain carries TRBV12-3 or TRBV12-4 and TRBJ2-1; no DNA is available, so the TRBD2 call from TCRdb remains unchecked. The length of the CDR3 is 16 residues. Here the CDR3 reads CASSLVQTSPYNEQFF.

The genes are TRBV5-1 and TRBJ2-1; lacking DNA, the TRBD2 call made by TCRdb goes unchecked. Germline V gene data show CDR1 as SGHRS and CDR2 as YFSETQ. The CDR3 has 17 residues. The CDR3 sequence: CASSPWTSGKRVTEQFF.

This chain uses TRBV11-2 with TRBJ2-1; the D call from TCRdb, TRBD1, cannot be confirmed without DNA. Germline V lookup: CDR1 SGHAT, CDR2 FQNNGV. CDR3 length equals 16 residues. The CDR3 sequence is CASSLVGGGGYNEQFF.

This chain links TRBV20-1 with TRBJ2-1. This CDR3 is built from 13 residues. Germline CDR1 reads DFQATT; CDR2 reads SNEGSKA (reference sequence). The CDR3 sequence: CSARRRLSNEQFF.

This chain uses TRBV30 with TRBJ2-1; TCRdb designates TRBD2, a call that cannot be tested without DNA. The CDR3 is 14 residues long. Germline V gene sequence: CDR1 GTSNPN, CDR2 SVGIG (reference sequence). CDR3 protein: CAWSNPSGRYEQFF.

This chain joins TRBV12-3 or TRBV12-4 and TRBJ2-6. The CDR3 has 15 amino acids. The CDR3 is CASSLDPSGANVLTF.

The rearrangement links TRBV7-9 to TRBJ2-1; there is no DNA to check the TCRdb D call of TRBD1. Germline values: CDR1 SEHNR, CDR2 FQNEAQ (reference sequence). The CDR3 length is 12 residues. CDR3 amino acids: CATLRDYNEQFF.

Here the CDR3 reads CASSLRTGGSDTIYF. The chain employs TRBV5-4 and TRBJ1-3; TCRdb proposes TRBD1, but this gene call is untestable without DNA. The CDR3 covers 15 residues. Germline assignment: CDR1 SGHNT and CDR2 YYREEE (reference sequence).

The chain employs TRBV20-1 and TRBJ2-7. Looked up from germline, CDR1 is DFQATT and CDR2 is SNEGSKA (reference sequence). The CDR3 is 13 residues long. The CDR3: CSAIEIQPSEQYF.

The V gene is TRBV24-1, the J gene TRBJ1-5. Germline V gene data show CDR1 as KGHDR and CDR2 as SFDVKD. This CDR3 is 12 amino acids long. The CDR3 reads CATSVGNQPQHF.

This CDR3 is CASSPPPGGANSPLHF. The gene calls are TRBV4-1 and TRBJ1-6; TCRdb lists TRBD1, though no DNA is available to test this call. The CDR3 sequence is 16 residues long. Per the germline V gene, CDR1 is MGHRA and CDR2 is YSYEKL.